This TCR beta chain originates from a study of shared clonotypes between healthy human individuals. CDR1 is SEHNR, CDR2 FQNEAQ, per germline (reference sequence). This CDR3 region has 14 residues. After removal of 5 bases from V and 6 bases from J, the junction contained 4 bases not matched to a gene. General study results and limits: Naive subsets generally had larger estimated richness than memory subsets.

Positively selected for CCR7, the CD45RO-negative cells used as naive CD8 cells excluded terminally differentiated effector memory CD45RA+ cells. Note on this clone: Its antigen remains unidentified.

Some clones are missing from TCRdb's copy, which holds only in-frame ones; the method was immunoSEQ multiplex PCR. The sample holds 700,000 to 950,000 clones, 90% to 98% seen once. The chain carries TRBV7-9 and TRBJ1-5, with TRBD1 matching over 10 bases. The sample consisted of naive CD8+ T cells sorted from blood. The sequence came from a man under 40 in good health. CDR3 DNA sequence: TGTGCCAGCAGCGTGACAGGGGGCGGTCAGCCCCAGCATTTT. It is translated as CASSVTGGGQPQHF.